This TCR beta chain is from a study of beta chain features in type 1 diabetes. In the study overall: In age, gender and cell yields, patients were similar to healthy donors.

The CDR3 loop spans 19 amino acids. V lost 2 bases and J lost 0; bases outside the gene matches: 12. Germline CDR1 reads SGHVS; CDR2 reads FQNEAQ. The study reverse transcribed the entire isolated RNA, so it sequenced expressed TCRB transcripts. The table came from immunoSEQ multiplex PCR; TCRdb's copy has only in-frame clones and leaves some out. The sample lists a few hundred thousand clones, roughly a tenth occurring once. Of note for this clone: Its specificity is not known.

Findings and limits, study-wide: No resolution was reached here on whether HLA type influences TCRB rearrangement. Since sequencing was performed on cDNA, cells with high TCR expression could be over-represented. Insertions were fewer and deletions more numerous at VDJ junctions in type 1 diabetes patients. In every one of the four CD4+ subsets, TCRB CDR3s were moderately but significantly shorter in Type 1 diabetes patients.

The V gene is TRBV7-8, the J gene TRBJ1-3; 8 bases match TRBD1. The origin of this receptor is a man aged 25-45 years with type 1 diabetes. The sample was central memory CD4+ T cells from blood. The CDR3 is CASSLLPGGSSVSGNTIYF. The CDR3 nucleotides read TGTGCCAGCAGCTTATTGCCAGGGGGCAGTTCGGTCTCTGGAAACACCATATATTTT.